The 15 T cell receptor beta chains in this list originate from one sample, sequenced in a study of OX40 agonist ivuxolimab in advanced cancers. Clones were sequenced by immunoSEQ multiplex PCR, and TCRdb holds only the in-frame ones, with some missing. The data show 65,000 to 85,000 clones, about 85% seen once. Here the sequenced sample was CD4+ or CD8+ T cells sorted from blood, taken in a trial of the OX40 agonist ivuxolimab. The receptors shown here come from an adult with an advanced solid tumor such as melanoma, head and neck, liver or kidney cancer.

This clone was counted a few times. The chain couples TRBV10-3 to TRBJ2-3; 15 positions match TRBD2. Trimming cost V 10 bases and J 5 bases; bases outside gene matches: 10. Germline V gives CDR1 ENHRY, CDR2 SYGVKD. The CDR3 spans 16 residues. CDR3 loop: CASSRTSGGAGDTQYF. The CDR3, as DNA: TGTGCCAGCTCCAGGACTAGCGGGGGGGCAGGAGATACGCAGTATTTT.

The rearrangement uses TRBV10-2 and TRBJ2-1; 13 bases agree with TRBD2. The J segment lost 5 bases and the V segment lost 6 bases, leaving 4 bases of the junction unmatched. The CDR3 has 15 residues. Germline V lookup: CDR1 WSHSY, CDR2 SAAADI. Here the CDR3 DNA reads TGCGCCAGCAGAGGGGGGACTAGCGGGAACAATGAGCAGTTCTTC. This translates into CASRGGTSGNNEQFF.

This chain links TRBV4-1 with TRBJ2-2, with 8 bases fitting TRBD1. This CDR3 has 14 residues. J gave up 3 bases and V 6 bases, and 3 bases lay outside the gene matches. Germline-derived CDR1 and CDR2 are MGHRA and YSYEKL. DNA for the CDR3: TGCGCCAGCAGAACGGACAGGGACACCGGGGAGCTGTTTTTT. Protein product: CASRTDRDTGELFF.

The chain is built from TRBV4-2 and TRBJ2-1, with D perhaps TRBD1 or TRBD2 (6 bases each). V shed 1 base and J shed 0 bases, with 16 bases lying between them. This CDR3 region has 18 residues. Germline V CDR1 and CDR2: LGHNA, YNFKEQ. The CDR3 DNA reads TGTGCCAGCAGCCAAGCGTGGACAGTCGGGAGCTCCTACAATGAGCAGTTCTTC. Its translation: CASSQAWTVGSSYNEQFF.

This clone was seen more than once but under ten times. The gene calls are TRBV5-1 and TRBJ1-2; the D gene is possibly TRBD1 (6 bases). V lost 1 base, J lost 8 bases, and 6 bases lay in between. Germline-derived CDR1 and CDR2 are SGHRS and YFSETQ. This CDR3 spans 11 amino acids. CDR3 amino acids: CASSLRGGYTF. The DNA for the CDR3 is TGCGCCAGCAGCTTGAGGGGGGGCTACACCTTC.

This clone occurred a few times. The rearrangement links TRBV19 to TRBJ1-4, with D possibly matching TRBD1 (5 bases). The V gene lost 1 base and the J gene lost 6 bases, with 15 bases spanning the gap. This CDR3 has 16 amino acids. Germline CDR1 is LNHDA and CDR2 is SQIVND (reference sequence). The CDR3 is CASSIANQGIYEKLFF. The CDR3 bases are TGTGCCAGTAGTATAGCAAACCAGGGAATTTATGAAAAACTGTTTTTT.

The J gene is TRBJ1-2, the V gene TRBV18, with 10 bases aligning to TRBD1. Germline V gene data show CDR1 as KGHSH and CDR2 as LQKENI. This CDR3 has 14 amino acids. Trimming cost V 3 bases and J 5 bases; bases outside gene matches: 3. The CDR3 DNA follows: TGTGCCAGCTCACCTAGGGACAGGGGATATGGCTACACCTTC. Encoded protein: CASSPRDRGYGYTF.

The chain carries TRBV19 and TRBJ1-5, with 10 bases identical to TRBD1. The CDR3 totals 16 residues. The germline V gene encodes CDR1 LNHDA and CDR2 SQIVND (reference sequence). Germline trimming cut 6 bases from V and 3 bases from J; bases unmatched to any gene: 8. CDR3 sequence reads: CASRPDRGRVNQPQHF. DNA of the CDR3: TGTGCCAGTAGGCCTGACAGGGGGCGCGTCAATCAGCCCCAGCATTTT.

This clone was seen more than once but under ten times. The gene calls are TRBV28 and TRBJ1-1; 7 nucleotides align to TRBD1. J gave up 0 bases and V 6 bases, and 10 bases lay outside the gene matches. The length of the CDR3 is 16 residues. Germline CDR1 MDHEN, CDR2 SYDVKM. The CDR3 nucleotides read TGTGCCAGCAGCCTGCAGGGGGGGAGGATGAACACTGAAGCTTTCTTT. Translation: CASSLQGGRMNTEAFF.

This chain links TRBV19 with TRBJ1-2; D gene unclear. The CDR3 extends over 15 amino acids. Trimming removed 4 bases from V and 2 bases from J, with 14 bases in between. CDR1 LNHDA and CDR2 SQIVND come from the germline V gene (reference sequence). The CDR3 DNA is TGTGCCAGTAGTACACGGAAAACCGGGAACTATGGCTACACCTTC. As protein: CASSTRKTGNYGYTF.

The genes are TRBV5-1 and TRBJ2-5, with a weak D call TRBD2 (5 bases). CDR3 length: 13 amino acids. The ends were cut back, 0 bases at V and 5 bases at J, with 8 bases in the middle. Germline V gives CDR1 SGHRS, CDR2 YFSETQ. CDR3 coding DNA: TGCGCCAGCAGCTTGGATACGGGGGAGACCCAGTACTTC. It specifies CASSLDTGETQYF. The entire variable domain, with the rest obtained from reference TRBV5-1 and TRBJ2-5, is as follows: KAGVTQTPRYLIKTRGQQVTLSCSPISGHRSVSWYQQTPGQGLQFLFEYFSETQRNKGNFPGRFSGRQFSNSRSEMNVSTLELGDSALYLCASSLDTGETQYFGPGTRLLVL.

This chain links TRBV18 with TRBJ2-5; D is ambiguous. The CDR3 extends over 13 amino acids. V dropped 4 bases and J dropped 5 bases, with 11 bases sitting between them. Germline assignment: CDR1 KGHSH and CDR2 LQKENI. CDR3 loop: CASSRTTRETQYF. CDR3 DNA: TGTGCCAGCTCACGAACTACAAGGGAGACCCAGTACTTC.

The table lists this clone with a few counts. The chain employs TRBV20-1 and TRBJ1-6, with D perhaps matching TRBD1 (5 bases). The CDR3 is 11 amino acids. Trimming took off 6 bases at V and 8 bases at J, with 8 bases between the two ends. Germline-derived CDR1 and CDR2 are DFQATT and SNEGSKA (reference sequence). CDR3 sequence (DNA): TGCAGTGCCGTGGGGGATTCACCCCTCCACTTT. Its translation is CSAVGDSPLHF.

This sequence joins TRBV25-1 and TRBJ1-1; D is ambiguous. This CDR3 region has 13 residues. V lost 7 bases, J lost 2 bases, and 11 bases lay in between. In germline, CDR1 is MGHDK, CDR2 SYGVNS. The CDR3 sequence is CASTDGVNTEAFF. The DNA of the CDR3 is TGTGCCAGCACCGACGGGGTTAACACTGAAGCTTTCTTT.

The chain joins TRBV7-3 to TRBJ2-6; D remains ambiguous. Trimming shortened V by 5 bases and J by 5 bases, and 22 bases separated the two germline ends. The germline V gene has CDR1 SGHTA and CDR2 FQGTGA. The CDR3 consists of 18 residues. CDR3 nucleotides: TGTGCCAGCAGCAAGGCGCTACGCTTACAAAGTCGGGCCAACGTCCTGACTTTC. Its protein product is CASSKALRLQSRANVLTF.